Below, 28 T cell receptor beta chains from the same sample are listed, as sequenced in a study of molecular identifiers for immune sequencing clone quantification. TCRdb used MiXCR to reprocess the PCR reads, holding one entry per CDR3 protein. The sample lists about half a million distinct CDR3 sequences, around a fifth seen once, with 0.7% to 1% in the top ten. Sequencing was performed on naive CD8+ T cells from blood, with Jurkat cell RNA spiked in. Subset given: FACS-sorted CD8+CD4-CCR7+CD45RA+ naive T cells. These receptors were obtained from a human donor in good health. Some libraries in this study had Jurkat cell RNA spiked in.

In the case of this clonotype: Mismatch with germline at one junction end may stem from a read error. The CDR3 region has the DNA TGTGTCAGCGAGCCTCTAGGGGGCTTAGATGGCTACACCTTC. It encodes CVSEPLGGLDGYTF. This chain uses TRBV12-3 or TRBV12-4 with TRBJ1-2; 7 bases line up with TRBD1. The CDR3 spans 14 residues.

A remark on this clonotype: The junction and the germline gene differ at one end; a read error may be behind it. The V call is TRBV6-1, the J call TRBJ2-7, with D tentatively TRBD1 (5 bases). Germline V gene lookup returns CDR1 MNHNS and CDR2 SASEGT. CDR3 size: 13 residues. The CDR3 DNA sequence: TGTGCCAGCAGTGAATTCAGGGTCTACAAGCAGTACTTC. This translates into CASSEFRVYKQYF.

In regard to this clonotype: At one end the junction does not follow the germline gene, possibly because of a read error. V is TRBV29-1 and J is TRBJ1-3; D ambiguous. This CDR3 is 13 amino acids long. Germline CDR1 is SQVTM and CDR2 is ANQGSEA. DNA of the CDR3: TGCAGCGTTGGTGGTAGCTCTGGAAACACCATACATTTT. Amino acid sequence: CSVGGSSGNTIHF.

The chain combines TRBV4-1 with TRBJ2-1; 10 bases are shared with TRBD1. The CDR3 length is 16 residues. From germline, CDR1 is MGHRA and CDR2 YSYEKL. Losses at the gene ends were 2 bases for V and 5 bases for J; bases not matched to a gene: 6. DNA of the CDR3: TGCGCCAGCAGCCAAACGACAGGGGGCCCCCACAATGAGCAGTTCTTC. Residues: CASSQTTGGPHNEQFF.

The V and J genes are TRBV9 and TRBJ2-2; 7 bases align to TRBD2. The CDR3 is 14 amino acids. With 3 bases clipped from V and 3 bases from J, the junction kept 2 bases outside the gene matches. CDR1 and CDR2 from the germline V gene are SGDLS and YYNGEE. DNA of the CDR3: TGTGCCAGCAGCGGGGGAGGGTACACCGGGGAGCTGTTTTTT. Its translation is CASSGGGYTGELFF.

This clonotype was counted between two and nine times. The chain is built from TRBV3-1 and TRBJ2-5; no definite D call. CDR1 and CDR2 from the germline V gene are LGHDT and YNNKEL (reference sequence). V was trimmed by 4 bases and J by 4 bases, leaving 16 bases between them. The CDR3 runs 15 residues. The CDR3 reads CASSPLYITGETQYF. In DNA, the CDR3 is TGTGCCAGCAGCCCCCTATATATTACCGGAGAGACCCAGTACTTC.

This clonotype was counted a few times. The V call is TRBV4-3, the J call TRBJ2-1; 8 bases line up with TRBD2. V lost 3 bases, J lost 0 bases, and 7 bases stayed unmatched. Germline CDR1 and CDR2: LGHNA and YSLEER. The CDR3 is 17 residues long. The CDR3 protein is CASSQEQLADSYNEQFF. CDR3 DNA sequence: TGCGCCAGCAGCCAGGAACAACTAGCGGACTCCTACAATGAGCAGTTCTTC.

This clonotype was observed many times. This sequence joins TRBV5-1 and TRBJ2-7; 15 nucleotides line up with TRBD2. Trimming took 0 bases from V and 0 from J; bases not matched to a gene: 4. The CDR3 runs 18 residues. CDR1 and CDR2 (germline): SGHRS, YFSETQ. For the CDR3, the DNA is TGCGCCAGCAGCTTGGAAGGACTAGCGGGAGGGCCCTCCTACGAGCAGTACTTC. Translation: CASSLEGLAGGPSYEQYF.

This clonotype was counted at least ten times. The chain combines TRBV7-9 with TRBJ2-4, with TRBD2 matching 8 bases. The CDR3 is made up of 20 amino acids. V gave up 1 base and J gave up 6 bases; unmatched junction bases: 20. Germline assignment: CDR1 SEHNR and CDR2 FQNEAQ (reference sequence). The CDR3, as DNA: TGTGCCAGCAGCTTAGACCCCCCGAGGGCGGGGGGTACCTACGGAAACATTCAGTACTTC. Its protein is CASSLDPPRAGGTYGNIQYF.

This clonotype occurred many times. The CDR3 bases are TGTGCCAGCAGTTATCGTTCGGGAGTGTACGAGCAGTACTTC. This translates into CASSYRSGVYEQYF. This rearrangement joins TRBV6-5 to TRBJ2-7; TRBD2 is a possible D gene (6 bases). This CDR3 has 14 residues. Per the germline V gene, CDR1 is MNHEY and CDR2 is SVGAGI. Trimming shortened V by 3 bases and J by 4 bases, and 13 bases separated the two germline ends.

This clonotype was detected ten times or more. The chain is built from TRBV12-3 or TRBV12-4 and TRBJ2-6; TRBD2 matches at 12 bases. Trimming took 8 bases from V and 1 from J; bases not matched to a gene: 3. The CDR3 covers 16 residues. The CDR3 loop is CASYGLAGSGANVLTF. The DNA for the CDR3 is TGTGCCAGCTATGGACTAGCGGGATCTGGGGCCAACGTCCTGACTTTC.

The sample holds many counts of this clonotype. The chain combines TRBV7-3 with TRBJ1-1; possible D gene TRBD1, 6 bases. The CDR3 extends over 15 amino acids. The V end was cut by 0 bases, the J end by 1 base, with 9 bases between. CDR1 SGHTA and CDR2 FQGTGA come from the germline V gene. This CDR3 reads CASSLTGQTNTEAFF. Here the CDR3 DNA reads TGTGCCAGCAGCTTAACAGGACAGACGAACACTGAAGCTTTCTTT.

The sample holds a few counts of this clonotype. Because the CDR3 is missing its conserved closing phenylalanine or tryptophan, this is likely a read error. J is TRBJ2-7 and V is TRBV12-5; perhaps TRBD1 as D (5 bases). The CDR3 consists of 13 residues. Germline V gene sequence: CDR1 LGHNT, CDR2 FRNRAP. V was clipped by 5 bases and J by 7 bases, with 15 bases between them. CDR3 in DNA: TGTGCTAGTGGTACAGGTCCCAACTGGGAGCAGTACCTC. Its translation: CASGTGPNWEQYL.

This clonotype came up many times. V gene TRBV7-9 combines with J gene TRBJ2-5; tentatively, D is TRBD1 (6 bases). Germline CDR1 is SEHNR and CDR2 is FQNEAQ (reference sequence). The length of the CDR3 is 15 residues. The CDR3 sequence: CTITGQGLFQETQYF. CDR3 coding DNA: TGTACGATTACCGGGCAGGGGCTTTTTCAAGAGACCCAGTACTTC.

The gene calls are TRBV3-1 and TRBJ2-3, with TRBD2 matching over 7 bases. This CDR3 has 17 residues. Germline CDR1 LGHDT, CDR2 YNNKEL (reference sequence). V lost 0 bases and J lost 6; bases outside the gene matches: 12. CDR3 loop: CASSQDGDLAAGDTQYF. The CDR3 DNA sequence: TGTGCCAGCAGCCAAGATGGCGATCTAGCGGCGGGTGATACGCAGTATTTT.

This clonotype has at least ten counts. The chain recombines TRBV9 with TRBJ2-3, with 10 bases fitting TRBD1. Germline CDR1 is SGDLS and CDR2 is YYNGEE. V shed 3 bases, J shed 5 bases, and the junction held 9 bases outside the gene matches. The CDR3 consists of 16 residues. In DNA form, the CDR3 reads TGTGCCAGCAGCGAAGCCGGGACAGGGGTGGAAGATACGCAGTATTTT. Encoded protein: CASSEAGTGVEDTQYF.

The chain couples TRBV12-3 or TRBV12-4 to TRBJ2-7; D may match TRBD1 or TRBD2 (7 bases each). Trimming left V 5 bases short and J 6 bases short, with 23 bases between. The CDR3 loop spans 16 amino acids. The CDR3 nucleotides are TGTGCCAGCAGTCCACAGGGGTGGGGGGGTATCGGCGAGCAGTACTTC. Translation gives CASSPQGWGGIGEQYF.

This clonotype has more than one count but fewer than ten. The V and J genes are TRBV5-1 and TRBJ2-1; 8 bases align to TRBD2. The CDR3 has 13 residues. The germline gives CDR1 SGHRS, CDR2 YFSETQ. With 7 bases clipped from V and 2 bases from J, the junction kept 2 bases outside the gene matches. CDR3 DNA: TGCGCCAGCGGGCGGGAGGCCTACAATGAGCAGTTCTTC. Its translation is CASGREAYNEQFF.

On this clonotype: Given a much more abundant clone one base away, this may be a read error. The chain couples TRBV7-9 to TRBJ1-4; D uncertain. This CDR3 region has 13 residues. Germline CDR1 is SEHNR and CDR2 is FQNEAQ (reference sequence). The CDR3 here is CAGSLGTNEKLFF. The CDR3, as DNA: TGTGCCGGCAGCTTAGGGACTAATGAAAAACTGTTTTTT.

V and J are TRBV13 and TRBJ2-2, with D possibly being TRBD1 (6 bases). With 4 bases removed from V and 13 bases from J, the gap between germline ends came to 19 bases. Germline V CDR1 and CDR2: PRHDT, FYEKMQ (reference sequence). The CDR3 has 14 amino acids. In nucleotides, the CDR3 is TGTGCCAGCAGCTCCGGGACAAGTAATAAAAGGCTGTTTTTT. As protein: CASSSGTSNKRLFF.

On this clonotype: Possible read error: a much larger clone is one base away. The chain carries TRBV29-1 and TRBJ2-4; no firm D call. The CDR3 contains 15 residues. The V gene's germline CDR1 is SQVTM and CDR2 ANQGSEA. The CDR3 loop reads CSVEDRVLAKNIQHF. CDR3 sequence (DNA): TGCAGCGTTGAAGACCGGGTGTTAGCCAAAAACATTCAGCACTTC.

V and J are TRBV9 and TRBJ2-2; the D gene could be TRBD1 or TRBD2 (5 bases each). Trimming took 3 bases from V and 8 from J, leaving 8 bases between them. The CDR3 has 12 amino acids. Germline-derived CDR1 and CDR2 are SGDLS and YYNGEE. The CDR3 sequence: CASSAGSGELFF. The CDR3 bases are TGTGCCAGCAGCGCAGGGAGTGGGGAGCTGTTTTTT.

The rearrangement links TRBV7-9 to TRBJ2-7; D unresolved. The CDR3 has 14 residues. The V gene's germline CDR1 is SEHNR and CDR2 FQNEAQ (reference sequence). V was cut by 1 base and J by 5 bases, with 12 bases left in between. In DNA, the CDR3 is TGTGCCAGCAGCTTAGACCAGCAGCCCCACGAGCAGTACTTC. It encodes CASSLDQQPHEQYF.

This clonotype was picked up a small number of times. The V and J genes are TRBV4-2 and TRBJ2-2, with D unresolved. CDR3 length: 17 residues. The V end was cut by 0 bases, the J end by 4 bases, with 15 bases between. Germline CDR1 LGHNA, CDR2 YNFKEQ. The CDR3 loop reads CASSQDTTGRLTGELFF. The CDR3 region has the DNA TGTGCCAGCAGCCAAGACACCACCGGACGGCTCACCGGGGAGCTGTTTTTT.

About this clonotype itself: As the CDR3 is not closed by the conserved phenylalanine or tryptophan, this likely results from a read error. The rearrangement links TRBV6-1 to TRBJ2-6; no definite D call. The V end was cut by 5 bases, the J end by 4 bases, with 9 bases between. The CDR3 sequence is 14 residues long. CDR1 and CDR2 from the germline V gene are MNHNS and SASEGT. The CDR3 DNA reads as TGTGCCAGCAGTTCACTTTCGGGGGCCAACGTCCTGACTCTC. This codes for CASSSLSGANVLTL.

This clonotype has only a few counts. The chain links TRBV7-9 to TRBJ2-7; 8 bases are a match to TRBD2. This CDR3 is 15 amino acids long. Trimming removed 5 bases from V and 1 base from J; junction bases left unmatched: 7. Per germline, CDR1 SEHNR and CDR2 FQNEAQ (reference sequence). CDR3 coding DNA: TGTGCCAGCAGCCCGGGACTAGGATATTCCTACGAGCAGTACTTC. Protein: CASSPGLGYSYEQYF.

In the case of this clonotype: A single base separates this from a much larger clone, so it may be a read error. Since no conserved phenylalanine or tryptophan closes the CDR3, a read error is the likely cause. The rearrangement uses TRBV28 and TRBJ1-1; 7 bases agree with TRBD1. Trimming cost V 6 bases and J 2 bases; bases outside gene matches: 6. The CDR3 covers 14 residues. The V gene's germline CDR1 is MDHEN and CDR2 SYDVKM. Here the CDR3 DNA reads TGTGCCAGCAGCCTGGACAGGCCCAACACTGAAGCTTTCTCT. This sequence encodes CASSLDRPNTEAFS.

This clonotype was observed many times. V and J are TRBV7-2 and TRBJ1-1, with a tentative D call TRBD1 (6 bases). V lost 2 bases, J lost 5 bases, and 15 bases lay in between. This CDR3 is built from 15 residues. The germline V gene encodes CDR1 SGHTA and CDR2 FQGNSA. In DNA, the CDR3 is TGTGCCAGCAGCTTACCTCCCGGGGGCGGTACTGAAGCTTTCTTT. It specifies CASSLPPGGGTEAFF.